This T cell receptor (beta chain) was documented in a study of blood T cell repertoires in COVID-19. As for the study in general: Whether acute or convalescent, the COVID-19 samples came from the United States, Italy and Spain.

Data came from immunoSEQ multiplex PCR; TCRdb stores just in-frame clones and leaves some out. The profile shows fewer than 250,000 clones, under 90% of them singletons. V lost 1 base and J lost 1; bases outside the gene matches: 2. This CDR3 is built from 15 residues. CDR1 is SGHTA, CDR2 FQGNSA, per germline. As regards this clone: Within the sample, other DNA sequences also encode this same CDR3.

Sequencing input: peripheral blood. This rearrangement joins TRBV7-2 to TRBJ2-7; TRBD1 aligns across 9 bases. The sequence was collected from a human donor in a cohort sampled during active COVID-19. CDR3 residues: CASSLVGQGSYEQYF. The CDR3 bases are TGTGCCAGCAGCTTAGTCGGACAGGGGTCCTACGAGCAGTACTTC.